The 2 T cell receptor beta chains listed next were all sequenced from one sample in a study of Ad26.COV2.S vaccination and SARS-CoV-2 variants. As to treatment: roughly 18 received Ad26.COV2.S at low or high dose, single or two shots; about 5 received placebo; per-sample allocation not given. The study sampled participants on day 63 after the first vaccine or placebo injection. Profiled with immunoSEQ multiplex PCR; TCRdb holds only in-frame clones, not every one. The sample lists some 330,000 clones; 85% to 90% were seen once. The material was peripheral blood, obtained in a trial of Ad26.COV2.S vaccine versus placebo. The receptors here all came from a person aged 18-65 years who received the Ad26.COV2.S COVID-19 vaccine or a placebo.

The chain links TRBV7-8 to TRBJ1-2; D not certain. Germline CDR1 reads SGHVS; CDR2 reads FQNEAQ. There are 13 residues in the CDR3. The V gene lost 5 bases and the J gene lost 3 bases, with 10 bases spanning the gap. The CDR3 DNA follows: TGTGCCAGCAGCCGGAGAGAGGACTATGGCTACACCTTC. Amino acids: CASSRREDYGYTF. The variable domain in full, completed from reference TRBV7-8 and TRBJ1-2, reads GAGVSQSPRYKVAKRGQDVALRCDPISGHVSLFWYQQALGQGPEFLTYFQNEAQLDKSGLPSDRFFAERPEGSVSTLKIQRTQQEDSAVYLCASSRREDYGYTFGSGTRLTVV.

CDR3: CASSYDRSSNQPQHF. The DNA for the CDR3 is TGTGCCAGCAGTTACGACAGGAGTAGCAATCAGCCCCAGCATTTT. V is TRBV6-2 or TRBV6-3 and J is TRBJ1-5; D possibly corresponds to TRBD1 (6 bases). The CDR3 covers 15 residues. CDR1 is MNHEY, CDR2 SVGEGT, per germline. V was shortened by 2 bases and J by 0 bases, with 8 bases between the two germline ends.